This T cell receptor (beta chain) emerged from a study of blood T cell repertoires in COVID-19. Turning to the study itself: PBMCs, B-cell-depleted T cells, or T cells were the source of the cDNA or gDNA that made up the material.

The V and J ends lost 1 base and 2 bases, in that order; junction bases with no gene match: 3. CDR1 and CDR2 (germline): SGHTA, FQGNSA. CDR3 length: 15 residues. Under the authors' procedure: Quantification of nucleated cells was approximated via reference gene primer amplification. The protocol was immunoSEQ multiplex PCR, while the TCRdb copy is restricted to in-frame clones and leaves out a portion. V, J and clone size derive from that table, while D and trimming were established from the DNA sequence. The data show roughly 150,000 clones, with around 90% seen just once and 4% held by the top ten. Clinical history as reported by participants underpinned cohort assignment. During the 2 weeks before they entered the study, exposed participants had met someone with a PCR-confirmed or clinician-diagnosed COVID-19 case.

The chain couples TRBV7-2 to TRBJ2-3; 7 bases fit TRBD2. The sample taken for sequencing was PBMCs or T cells enriched from blood (not recorded which). The sequence was collected from a woman aged 35 to 49 who had been exposed to COVID-19. The CDR3 bases are TGTGCCAGCAGCTTAGGGGGGGGTTTCACAGATACGCAGTATTTT. As protein: CASSLGGGFTDTQYF. Full variable domain (missing parts from reference TRBV7-2 and TRBJ2-3): GAGVSQSPSNKVTEKGKDVELRCDPISGHTALYWYRQSLGQGLEFLIYFQGNSAPDKSGLPSDRFSAERTGGSVSTLTIQRTQQEDSAVYLCASSLGGGFTDTQYFGPGTRLTVL.